The clone carrying this T cell receptor (beta chain) was found many times. Its target is unknown. This record belongs to a study of response to subunit inactivated influenza vaccine. Study-level results: Seasonal influenza vaccination, on each occasion, was suggested by the authors to recruit few new T cells.

The CDR3 runs to 15 residues. Germline CDR1 and CDR2: ENHRY and SYGVKD. The trim removed 4 bases at V and 4 bases at J, leaving 7 bases unmatched. One entry per CDR3 protein results from TCRdb running MiXCR on the RT-PCR reads. Among approximately 480,000 distinct CDR3 sequences, around 9.9% were seen once, and the ten largest hold approximately 12%. Sequencing was performed on PBMCs from blood, taken 40 to 50 days after vaccination. The chain links TRBV10-3 to TRBJ2-1; 7 bases map to TRBD2. The TCR comes from a man aged 50 to 59 who received an inactivated influenza vaccine. CDR3 residues: CAISGVIAGYNEQFF. The CDR3 DNA reads TGTGCCATCAGTGGGGTAATAGCGGGTTACAATGAGCAGTTCTTC.